The subject of this entry is one TCR beta chain. This record belongs to a study of blood T cell repertoires in COVID-19. For the study at large: PBMCs, B-cell-depleted T cells, or T cells provided the cDNA or gDNA that made up the material.

As originally analysed: The assay estimated nucleated cells by amplifying reference gene primers. Generated by immunoSEQ multiplex PCR, the TCRdb table keeps only in-frame clones and is missing some. V and J calls and clone size are given by that table; D and trimming were obtained from the DNA. The table includes about 100,000 clones, approximately 85% detected once. The receptor's source is a woman aged 55-69 years with acute or convalescent COVID-19. Sequencing was carried out using peripheral blood.

The CDR3 DNA sequence: TGTGCCAGCAGTTCCGGGGACAGCAGCTCTGGAAACACCATATATTTT. This encodes CASSSGDSSSGNTIYF. The chain recombines TRBV27 with TRBJ1-3; 7 bases are a match to TRBD1. V trimming: 4 bases; J trimming: 0 bases; junction bases outside the gene matches: 6. The germline gives CDR1 MNHEY, CDR2 SMNVEV (reference sequence). The length of the CDR3 is 16 residues.